Listed below are T cell receptor beta chains from one sample, sequenced in a study of metastatic and nonmetastatic thyroid tumors. TCRdb re-analyzed the PCR reads through MiXCR. This table has about 13,000 clones, over 20% appearing once. Sample: adjacent normal tissue. Receptors were obtained from a female donor with papillary thyroid cancer or a benign thyroid nodule (not recorded which). Some clones in this sample may be carry-over from other donors' samples. The CDR3 runs from the conserved cysteine through the conserved F or W. A D gene is named only where the DNA matches it firmly. Expanded clones are given a class, and other clones once, few, many or no size at all.

DNA: TGTGCCAGCTCCGGAACCGTCGGTGAAAAACTGTTTTTT
CDR3: CASSGTVGEKLFF
J: TRBJ1-4
V: TRBV18
D: -
size: -

DNA: TGTGCCAGCTCACCCGGCGTTTCGGGACAGGGGGGAACTGGAAACACCATATATTTT
CDR3: CASSPGVSGQGGTGNTIYF
J: TRBJ1-3
V: TRBV18
D: TRBD1
size: few

DNA: TGCAGTGCCGCCCGGACTAGCCTCTCCTACGAGCAGTACTTC
CDR3: CSAARTSLSYEQYF
J: TRBJ2-7
V: TRBV20-1
D: TRBD2
size: -

DNA: TGTGCCAGCAGCCAAGCCCCGGATCAGCCCCAGCATTTT
CDR3: CASSQAPDQPQHF
J: TRBJ1-5
V: TRBV3-1
D: -
size: many

DNA: TGTGCCAGCAGTCAAACAGGGCTAGGCGCAGATACGCAGTATTTT
CDR3: CASSQTGLGADTQYF
J: TRBJ2-3
V: TRBV6-1
D: -
size: few

DNA: TGTGCCTGCTCGCGGGTTCGGGGAGAATACGAGCAGTACTTC
CDR3: CACSRVRGEYEQYF
J: TRBJ2-7
V: TRBV6-1
D: -
size: -

DNA: TGTGCCAGCAGCTTTGGACAGAGCACAGATACGCAGTATTTT
CDR3: CASSFGQSTDTQYF
J: TRBJ2-3
V: TRBV11-1
D: -
size: many

DNA: TGTGCCAGCAGAAAAATGGGGGACACAGGTACGCGGTATTTT
CDR3: CASRKMGDTGTRYF
J: TRBJ2-3
V: TRBV7-3
D: -
size: few

DNA: TGTGCCACTGCGACTAGCGGGGGGCCCCTTAGCTCCTACGAGCAGTACTTC
CDR3: CATATSGGPLSSYEQYF
J: TRBJ2-7
V: TRBV6-1
D: TRBD2
size: -

DNA: TGCAGTGCTAGAGGTCCGGACGGAAACACTGAAGCTTTCTTT
CDR3: CSARGPDGNTEAFF
J: TRBJ1-1
V: TRBV20-1
D: -
size: medium-sized

DNA: TGTGCCAGCAGGGGGGCGAGGGCCGGCGGGGAGCTGTTTTTT
CDR3: CASRGARAGGELFF
J: TRBJ2-2
V: TRBV2
D: -
size: -

DNA: TGTGCCAGCAGTCCCCCGGGGGCTAGCACTGAAGCTTTCTTT
CDR3: CASSPPGASTEAFF
J: TRBJ1-1
V: TRBV28
D: -
size: many

DNA: TGTGCCAGCAGTTTAGGCGGAAACACCGGGGAGCTGTTTTTT
CDR3: CASSLGGNTGELFF
J: TRBJ2-2
V: TRBV12-3/TRBV12-4
D: -
size: few

DNA: TGTGCTAGCAGCTTAGGAGGGGTTACTGAAGCTTTCTTT
CDR3: CASSLGGVTEAFF
J: TRBJ1-1
V: TRBV11-2
D: -
size: -

DNA: TGTGCCAGCAGATCTGGAGGGGGCTCCATCAATGAGCAGTTCTTC
CDR3: CASRSGGGSINEQFF
J: TRBJ2-1
V: TRBV5-4
D: -
size: many

DNA: TGCAGTGCTAGGCCGGGACTAGCATCTGACGAGCAGTACTTC
CDR3: CSARPGLASDEQYF
J: TRBJ2-7
V: TRBV20-1
D: TRBD2
size: medium-sized

DNA: TGTGCCAGCAGCTTGGGAGGGCACAGGAACACTGAAGCTTTCTTT
CDR3: CASSLGGHRNTEAFF
J: TRBJ1-1
V: TRBV5-8
D: -
size: -

DNA: TGTGCCAGCAGCTCCGGACCCAATGAGCAGTTCTTC
CDR3: CASSSGPNEQFF
J: TRBJ2-1
V: TRBV11-3
D: -
size: medium-sized

DNA: TGTGCCAGCAGCCCCGATAAGGAGGAGCTGTTTTTT
CDR3: CASSPDKEELFF
J: TRBJ2-2
V: TRBV5-4
D: -
size: many

DNA: TGCGCCAGCAGTGAAGATTTATCACGGGACAGAGAGCAGTTCTTC
CDR3: CASSEDLSRDREQFF
J: TRBJ2-1
V: TRBV10-1
D: TRBD1
size: medium-sized

DNA: TGCAGTGCTAGAGATCTTGCTAGCGGAGGTAGTATGTATGAGCAGTTCTTC
CDR3: CSARDLASGGSMYEQFF
J: TRBJ2-1
V: TRBV20-1
D: TRBD2
size: -

DNA: TGCGCCAGCAGCTCGGGACTAGTGGCCGGGGAGCTGTTTTTT
CDR3: CASSSGLVAGELFF
J: TRBJ2-2
V: TRBV5-1
D: TRBD2
size: -

DNA: TGTGCCAGCTCACTAGCGAACACCGGGGAGCTGTTTTTT
CDR3: CASSLANTGELFF
J: TRBJ2-2
V: TRBV12-3/TRBV12-4
D: -
size: -

DNA: TGTGCCAGCACATCTAGCACTGAAGCTTTCTTT
CDR3: CASTSSTEAFF
J: TRBJ1-1
V: TRBV7-9
D: -
size: few

DNA: TGTGCCAGCAGTTTACCGAGCGGGGCCTCCTACGAGCAGTACTTC
CDR3: CASSLPSGASYEQYF
J: TRBJ2-7
V: TRBV28
D: TRBD2
size: few

DNA: TGTGCCACCAGCAGGACAGGGACTACTGAAGCTTTCTTT
CDR3: CATSRTGTTEAFF
J: TRBJ1-1
V: TRBV15
D: TRBD1
size: many

DNA: TGTGCCAACACCGTATCTGACAGGCCCGATGGCTACACCTTC
CDR3: CANTVSDRPDGYTF
J: TRBJ1-2
V: TRBV9
D: -
size: -

DNA: TGTGCCAGCAGCTGGGATCTCTCCTACGAGCAGTACTTC
CDR3: CASSWDLSYEQYF
J: TRBJ2-7
V: TRBV7-9
D: -
size: -

DNA: TGTGCCAGCAGCTCCGGGACTAGCGGGATCGAGCAGTACTTC
CDR3: CASSSGTSGIEQYF
J: TRBJ2-7
V: TRBV27
D: TRBD2
size: -

DNA: TGTGCCAGCAGCGTAGGGGCTAGCGGATACACCCAAGAGACCCGGTACTTC
CDR3: CASSVGASGYTQETRYF
J: TRBJ2-5
V: TRBV9
D: TRBD2
size: -

DNA: TGTGCCTGGGCCCCCCCAGGGTCGGAACAGCCCCAGCATTTT
CDR3: CAWAPPGSEQPQHF
J: TRBJ1-5
V: TRBV30
D: -
size: many

DNA: TGTGCCAGCGGGACAGGGGTAAATACGCAGTATTTT
CDR3: CASGTGVNTQYF
J: TRBJ2-3
V: TRBV28
D: TRBD1
size: -

DNA: TGTGCTAGTGCCCCCCAGGGGTATGAGGGCTACACCTTC
CDR3: CASAPQGYEGYTF
J: TRBJ1-2
V: TRBV12-5
D: -
size: many

DNA: TGTGCCAGTAGTAGCCGGGACGACATTACTCAGCCCCAGCATTTT
CDR3: CASSSRDDITQPQHF
J: TRBJ1-5
V: TRBV19
D: -
size: -

DNA: TGCAGCGTTGAAGATTGGGACAGGGATAGGTCCAGAGAGACCCAGTACTTC
CDR3: CSVEDWDRDRSRETQYF
J: TRBJ2-5
V: TRBV29-1
D: TRBD1
size: many

DNA: TGCAGTACAAGAACAGGGGGCCGCGAGCAGTACTTC
CDR3: CSTRTGGREQYF
J: TRBJ2-7
V: TRBV20-1
D: TRBD1
size: -

DNA: TGTGCCAGTACCGCTGGGGGCAGGGGGGATGAGCAGTTCTTC
CDR3: CASTAGGRGDEQFF
J: TRBJ2-1
V: TRBV19
D: -
size: few

DNA: TGTGCCAGCAGTGGGACAGGGGTAAATACGCAGTATTTT
CDR3: CASSGTGVNTQYF
J: TRBJ2-3
V: TRBV6-1
D: TRBD1
size: large

DNA: TGTGCCACCAGCAGGGGGGACAGGGAACACCAAGAGACCCAGTACTTC
CDR3: CATSRGDREHQETQYF
J: TRBJ2-5
V: TRBV15
D: TRBD1
size: many

DNA: TGTGCCAGCAGCTTGACAGGGGGCGAGGGCTACACCTTC
CDR3: CASSLTGGEGYTF
J: TRBJ1-2
V: TRBV5-4
D: TRBD1
size: many

DNA: TGTGCCAGCAGTTCGGACCGGGACTTCCAAGAGACCCAGTACTTC
CDR3: CASSSDRDFQETQYF
J: TRBJ2-5
V: TRBV28
D: -
size: medium-sized

DNA: TGTGCCAGCAGCTTACTCGACGGTCAGAACACTGAAGCTTTCTTT
CDR3: CASSLLDGQNTEAFF
J: TRBJ1-1
V: TRBV7-9
D: -
size: -

DNA: TGCAGTGCTACCCCCACCTCTCTTGAGTCTGGAAACACCATATATTTT
CDR3: CSATPTSLESGNTIYF
J: TRBJ1-3
V: TRBV20-1
D: -
size: -

DNA: TGTGCCAGCAGCTCGCCCTTCTACTACGAGCAGTACTTC
CDR3: CASSSPFYYEQYF
J: TRBJ2-7
V: TRBV7-3
D: -
size: few

DNA: TGTGCCAGCAGCCAAGATTATGGGGGAGGAAACTACGAGCAGTACTTC
CDR3: CASSQDYGGGNYEQYF
J: TRBJ2-7
V: TRBV3-1
D: -
size: many

DNA: TGTGCCAGCAGTTTATCCCCAAGGACAGGATCGGACACTGAAGCTTTCTTT
CDR3: CASSLSPRTGSDTEAFF
J: TRBJ1-1
V: TRBV12-3/TRBV12-4
D: TRBD1
size: -

DNA: TGTGCCAGCAGCCAACAGGGGGCCTATGGCTACACCTTC
CDR3: CASSQQGAYGYTF
J: TRBJ1-2
V: TRBV5-4
D: TRBD1
size: many

DNA: TGTGCCAGCAGGATCTCCCGGGCAGGGGGCTACGAGCAGTACTTC
CDR3: CASRISRAGGYEQYF
J: TRBJ2-7
V: TRBV12-3/TRBV12-4
D: TRBD1
size: -

DNA: TGTGCCAGTAGTATAGGGCCCAGCTCCTACGAGCAGTACTTC
CDR3: CASSIGPSSYEQYF
J: TRBJ2-7
V: TRBV19
D: -
size: medium-sized

DNA: TGTGCCAGCAGCTCAACGGACAGAACCTACGAGCAGTACTTC
CDR3: CASSSTDRTYEQYF
J: TRBJ2-7
V: TRBV11-3
D: -
size: medium-sized